This T cell receptor (beta chain) derives from a study of blood T cells in healthy people across ages. Study background: Using template switching, researchers captured about one barcoded beta molecule for each two T cells. Study findings and constraints: PBMC samples, being unsorted, prevented any conclusive comparison of naive and antigen-experienced cells.

On this clonotype: The antigen is not known.

The length of the CDR3 is 13 residues. The germline V gene has CDR1 SGHDN and CDR2 FVKESK. V gave up 4 bases and J gave up 5 bases, with 9 bases separating them. Alongside a J-beta primer mix, a sample-barcoded 5' primer served in a second PCR lasting roughly 7 to 12 cycles. Via MiXCR, TCRdb re-called the 5' RACE reads, giving one row per CDR3 protein. The table lists around 620,000 distinct CDR3 sequences, 27% of them singletons. This sequence was found in a woman aged 65 to 85 in good health. The sample taken for sequencing was blood. The rearrangement joins TRBV14 to TRBJ1-5; possibly TRBD1 for D (5 bases). This CDR3 reads CASSRGPDQPQHF. The CDR3 region has the DNA TGTGCCAGCAGCCGGGGACCGGATCAGCCCCAGCATTTT.